The present entry profiles one TCR beta chain with its context. The data belong to a study of T cell responses to AZD1222 COVID-19 vaccine. Sequencing used immunoSEQ multiplex PCR; TCRdb keeps in-frame clones, though not all of them. This table has 150,000 or so clones, around 89% appearing once. With 8 bases removed from V and 4 bases from J, the gap between germline ends came to 20 bases. Germline loops: CDR1 SEHNR, CDR2 FQNEAQ (reference sequence). This CDR3 contains 16 residues. This chain uses TRBV7-9 with TRBJ1-4; TRBD1 is a possible D gene (5 bases). The source of this sequence is an adult in good health. Source: peripheral blood, taken on day 0 of AZD1222 vaccination. Here the CDR3 reads CASSRGGEQFNEKLFF. The CDR3 DNA follows: TGTGCCAGCTCTCGGGGCGGAGAACAGTTTAATGAAAAACTGTTTTTT.